At least ten counts were recorded for the clone carrying this T cell receptor beta chain. Its antigen is not known. The sample belongs to a study of CD8+CD57+ T cells in acquired aplastic anemia. Across the study: DNA recovered from sorted CD4+ and CD8+ cells had a mean of roughly 3 ug.

Genomic DNA templated the TCR beta VDJ and CDR3 profiling. TCRdb recomputed calls from the reads with MiXCR, one row per CDR3 protein. There are under 200,000 distinct CDR3 sequences in the sample; around 48% occur only once, and around 1.8% lies in the top ten. Whole-study findings and limits: Patients showed no significant difference from controls in CD8+ Simpson's diversity.

The CDR3 length is 15 residues. CDR1 SGHAT and CDR2 FQNNGV come from the germline V gene. V lost 1 base, J lost 8 bases, and 14 bases lay in between. The authors sequenced patients whose flow cytometry had shown CD8+CD57+ cell expansion. Acquired aplastic anemia of severe grade affected all patients. The sequence derives from a human donor with aplastic anemia. This chain uses TRBV11-2 with TRBJ1-4; D gene ambiguous. Material: sorted CD4+, CD8+, or CD8+CD57+ T cells (not recorded which) from PBMCs. In DNA, the CDR3 is TGTGCCAGCAGCTTAGGTGGGGTCATGGGAGAAAAACTGTTTTTT. Translation gives CASSLGGVMGEKLFF.